A single sample is the source of the 8 T cell receptor beta chains below, sequenced in a study of T cells in Graves' hyperthyroidism and ophthalmopathy. RNA transcripts were the template for amplifying TCR beta CDR3 regions. The HTBI primer set was used in a first-round RT-PCR of the TCR CDR3. TCRdb recomputed calls from the multiplex PCR reads with MiXCR, one row per CDR3 protein. This sample has fewer than 250,000 distinct CDR3 sequences, with approximately 23% found just once. Material for sequencing was blood. The receptors shown here come from a woman between 35 and 50 years old with Graves' ophthalmopathy.

In its sample, this clonotype was seen many times. V gene TRBV9 combines with J gene TRBJ2-5; 8 bases line up with TRBD2. Losses at the gene ends were 3 bases for V and 1 base for J; bases not matched to a gene: 14. Germline CDR1 SGDLS, CDR2 YYNGEE. This CDR3 has 18 amino acids. CDR3 bases: TGTGCCAGCAGCGGCCCTCCCGTGAGCGGGAGCCTCCAAGAGACCCAGTACTTC. This sequence encodes CASSGPPVSGSLQETQYF.

This clonotype occurred many times. J is TRBJ1-1 and V is TRBV19, with 10 bases lining up with TRBD1. Germline CDR1 LNHDA, CDR2 SQIVND (reference sequence). CDR3 length: 18 amino acids. V trimming: 4 bases; J trimming: 0 bases; junction bases outside the gene matches: 11. The CDR3 here is CASSTAGQGIRVNTEAFF. The CDR3 coding sequence is TGTGCCAGTAGTACAGCGGGACAGGGGATAAGGGTGAACACTGAAGCTTTCTTT.

V gene TRBV5-1 combines with J gene TRBJ2-2; no clear D gene. Germline-derived CDR1 and CDR2 are SGHRS and YFSETQ. This CDR3 comprises 12 residues. Trimming removed 4 bases from V and 10 bases from J, with 11 bases in between. The CDR3 sequence is CASSLDRAELFF. DNA for the CDR3: TGCGCCAGCAGCCTTGATAGAGCGGAGCTGTTTTTT. Drawing the rest from reference TRBV5-1 and TRBJ2-2, the complete variable domain is KAGVTQTPRYLIKTRGQQVTLSCSPISGHRSVSWYQQTPGQGLQFLFEYFSETQRNKGNFPGRFSGRQFSNSRSEMNVSTLELGDSALYLCASSLDRAELFFGEGSRLTVL.

This clonotype was recorded at least ten times. The J gene is TRBJ1-5, the V gene TRBV5-6; TRBD1 agrees at 9 bases. After removal of 4 bases from V and 9 bases from J, the junction contained 11 bases not matched to a gene. The germline CDR1 and CDR2 sequences are SGHDT and YYEEEE. The CDR3 covers 15 residues. CDR3 sequence: CASSEQGALNSPQHF. DNA for the CDR3: TGTGCCAGCAGCGAACAGGGGGCACTAAATTCGCCCCAGCATTTT.

This clonotype occurred many times. The V call is TRBV3-1, the J call TRBJ2-5, with D perhaps TRBD2 (7 bases). The germline V gene encodes CDR1 LGHDT and CDR2 YNNKEL (reference sequence). Trimming removed 1 base from V and 5 bases from J, with 14 bases in between. The CDR3 consists of 15 residues. For the CDR3, the DNA is TGTGCCAGCAGCCAAGTTCTGGAGGGGGGGGAGACCCAGTACTTC. Protein: CASSQVLEGGETQYF.

This clonotype has at least ten counts. V and J are TRBV28 and TRBJ2-7, with TRBD2 matching 13 bases. This CDR3 region has 14 residues. With 6 bases clipped from V and 1 base from J, the junction kept 0 bases outside the gene matches. Germline assignment: CDR1 MDHEN and CDR2 SYDVKM. The CDR3 nucleotides read TGTGCCAGCAGGGGACTAGCGGGATCCTACGAGCAGTACTTC. This sequence encodes CASRGLAGSYEQYF.

Ten or more counts support this clonotype. The chain carries TRBV28 and TRBJ2-7; D not certain. In germline, CDR1 is MDHEN, CDR2 SYDVKM. The CDR3 totals 15 residues. With 3 bases removed from V and 3 bases from J, the gap between germline ends came to 15 bases. The CDR3: CASSLPHPNIYEQYF. For the CDR3, the DNA is TGTGCCAGCAGTTTGCCCCATCCTAACATCTACGAGCAGTACTTC.

This clonotype was recorded at least ten times. This rearrangement joins TRBV6-2 or TRBV6-3 to TRBJ2-7, with TRBD2 matching 10 bases. Looked up from germline, CDR1 is MNHEY and CDR2 is SVGEGT. The CDR3 is made up of 15 amino acids. Trimming cost V 4 bases and J 0 bases; bases outside gene matches: 3. Here the CDR3 DNA reads TGTGCCAGCAGTTCCATAGCGGGAGGCTCCTACGAGCAGTACTTC. It codes for CASSSIAGGSYEQYF.